Detailed here is one T cell receptor (beta chain). The antigen remains undetermined. This entry belongs to a study of cytomegalovirus exposure and HLA in healthy donors. Study observations and caveats: In a later analysis, DRB1 alleles had the most associated TCRs; HLA-C alleles the fewest. Earlier results showed most TCR beta V segments being productive about 90% or about 30% of the time. Specificity of three CMV-associated chains for CMV antigens was verified in vitro.

PCR amplification relied on 60 Vbeta primers (plus 13 Jbeta primers). Only in-frame clones appear in the TCRdb table, and some are missing; sequencing was by immunoSEQ multiplex PCR. The sample contains about 180,000 clones, roughly four fifths of which appear only once. CDR1 and CDR2 (germline): SEHNR, FQNEAQ (reference sequence). Between the trimmed V and J ends, which lost 4 bases and 4 bases, there was a span of 13 bases. This CDR3 is built from 14 residues. This sequence joins TRBV7-9 and TRBJ1-2, with D perhaps matching TRBD1 (6 bases). This TCR was sampled from a woman aged 30 to 39 in good health and CMV-seronegative. The sequenced sample was PBMCs. In DNA, the CDR3 is TGTGCCAGCAGCTCGATTCAGGGGCCCTATGGCTACACCTTC. It is translated as CASSSIQGPYGYTF.